This T cell receptor (beta chain) originates from a study of CD4+ T cells in melanoma. Concerning this clone itself: The antigen remains unidentified.

Produced via immunoSEQ multiplex PCR; TCRdb's table is partial and in-frame only. The sample has about 140,000 clones, 92% seen once; the top ten hold roughly 1.4%. Regarding the study as a whole: Neoantigen-specific CD4+ T cells in melanoma reportedly had diverse differentiation states. CD8+ T cell, macrophage and B cell function reportedly correlated with neoantigen-specific CD4+ T cells.

Per germline, CDR1 SGHTA and CDR2 FQGNSA. The CDR3 consists of 15 residues. Trimming took off 2 bases at V and 2 bases at J, with 13 bases between the two ends. V gene TRBV7-2 combines with J gene TRBJ2-7; perhaps TRBD1 as D (5 bases). This TCR was recovered from a human donor with melanoma. The CDR3 loop is CASSLKGWGPYEQYF. In nucleotides, the CDR3 is TGTGCCAGCAGCTTAAAAGGGTGGGGCCCCTACGAGCAGTACTTC. Complete variable domain (other parts from reference TRBV7-2 and TRBJ2-7): GAGVSQSPSNKVTEKGKDVELRCDPISGHTALYWYRQSLGQGLEFLIYFQGNSAPDKSGLPSDRFSAERTGGSVSTLTIQRTQQEDSAVYLCASSLKGWGPYEQYFGPGTRLTVT.